The 3 T cell receptor beta chains in this list originate from one sample, sequenced in a study of blood T cells in healthy people across ages. With a J-beta primer mix and a sample-barcoded 5' primer, a second PCR ran about 7 to 11 cycles. TCRdb re-called the 5' RACE reads through MiXCR, storing one row per CDR3 protein. The sample has 1.2 million to 1.5 million distinct CDR3 sequences, around 59% seen once. The sequenced sample consisted of blood. The receptor source for this set is a man between 18 and 29 years old in good health.

The chain uses TRBV20-1 and TRBJ2-1; no clear D gene. The J call is doubtful: the DNA matches TRBJ2-7 better. The CDR3 is 15 residues long. The germline gives CDR1 DFQATT, CDR2 SNEGSKA (reference sequence). For the CDR3, the DNA is TGCAGTGCTAGAGATGTCAATCGGGCCTACAATGAGCAGTACTTC. Translating it yields CSARDVNRAYNEQYF.

This clonotype was seen more than once but under ten times. The chain carries TRBV7-8 and TRBJ2-5, with unresolved D. Germline assignment: CDR1 SGHVS and CDR2 FQNEAQ. This CDR3 region has 17 residues. The V and J ends lost 7 bases and 5 bases respectively, with 26 bases between them. The chain's CDR3 is CASKISNRAGDGETQYF. CDR3 nucleotides: TGTGCCAGCAAGATTTCTAATAGGGCAGGCGATGGGGAGACCCAGTACTTC.

The J gene is TRBJ2-7, the V gene TRBV14; D is uncertain. CDR1 and CDR2 (germline): SGHDN, FVKESK. With 0 bases removed from V and 7 bases from J, the gap between germline ends came to 13 bases. The length of the CDR3 is 14 residues. In DNA form, the CDR3 reads TGTGCCAGCAGCCAAGACCACGTGTACAATGAGCAGTACTTC. Amino acid sequence: CASSQDHVYNEQYF.